The sequence of this TCR beta chain was determined in a study of cytomegalovirus exposure and HLA in healthy donors. Trimming removed 7 bases from V and 5 bases from J; junction bases left unmatched: 10. Germline CDR1 and CDR2: SGHNT and YENEEA. The CDR3 extends over 16 amino acids. 60 Vbeta and 13 Jbeta primers were used in PCR. TCRdb keeps only in-frame clones here, not all; method: immunoSEQ multiplex PCR. This sample's table reports tens of thousands of clones. The V and J genes are TRBV11-3 and TRBJ2-1; 11 bases map to TRBD2. The sample taken for sequencing was PBMCs. The receptor was isolated from a man aged 35 to 55 in good health and CMV-seronegative. As DNA, the CDR3 is TGTGCCAGCAATCGTCGCGGGACTAGCGGTAACAATGAGCAGTTCTTC. This codes for CASNRRGTSGNNEQFF.